This T cell receptor (beta chain) was observed in a study of cytomegalovirus exposure and HLA in healthy donors. This clone came up a few times. Its antigen is still unknown. This CDR3 has 15 residues. Germline V lookup: CDR1 GTSNPN, CDR2 SVGIG (reference sequence). V was trimmed by 1 base and J by 3 bases, leaving 13 bases between them. Amplification used 60 Vbeta primers and 13 Jbeta primers. The assay was immunoSEQ multiplex PCR, and TCRdb's table has in-frame clones only and misses some. The sample consists of some 150,000 clones, over 60% of them appearing once. When sampled, the donors appeared nominally healthy, though they likely had unrecorded immune exposures. Study-level findings and limits: Immune exposure information available was restricted to CMV serostatus.

The rearrangement joins TRBV30 to TRBJ2-1; the D is unclear. The sequence derives from a woman in her twenties or thirties in good health and CMV-seronegative. The sample consisted of PBMCs. The CDR3 DNA is TGTGCCTGGAGTGAAGGATCTCTAGTCTACAATGAGCAGTTCTTC. Protein product: CAWSEGSLVYNEQFF.